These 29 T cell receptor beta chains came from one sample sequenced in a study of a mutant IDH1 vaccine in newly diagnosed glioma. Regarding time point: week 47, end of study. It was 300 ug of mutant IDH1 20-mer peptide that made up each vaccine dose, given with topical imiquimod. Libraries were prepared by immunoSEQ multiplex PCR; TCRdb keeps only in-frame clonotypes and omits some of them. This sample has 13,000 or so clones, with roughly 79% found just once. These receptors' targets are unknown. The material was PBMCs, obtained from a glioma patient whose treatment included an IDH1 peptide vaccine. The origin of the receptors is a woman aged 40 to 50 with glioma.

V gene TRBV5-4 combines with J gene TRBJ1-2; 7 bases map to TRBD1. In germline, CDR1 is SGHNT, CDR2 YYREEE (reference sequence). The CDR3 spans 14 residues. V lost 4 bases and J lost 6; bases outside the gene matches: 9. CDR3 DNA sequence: TGTGCCAGCAGCCCAAGACAGGGAGTAAATGGCTACACCTTC. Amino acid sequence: CASSPRQGVNGYTF.

Here the CDR3 reads CASSHQGGFEAFF. As DNA, the CDR3 is TGTGCCAGCAGCCATCAAGGGGGTTTCGAAGCTTTCTTT. This sequence joins TRBV7-8 and TRBJ1-1; tentatively, D is TRBD1 (6 bases). This CDR3 is 13 amino acids long. V was trimmed by 5 bases and J by 8 bases, leaving 15 bases between them. CDR1 and CDR2 from the germline V gene are SGHVS and FQNEAQ.

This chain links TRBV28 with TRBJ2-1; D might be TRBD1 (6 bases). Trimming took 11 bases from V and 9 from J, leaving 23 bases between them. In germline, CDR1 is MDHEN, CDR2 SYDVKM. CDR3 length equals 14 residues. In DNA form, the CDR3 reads TGTGCCTCTAAGGGGGACGGTTGGCCTGGTGAGCAGTTCTTC. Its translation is CASKGDGWPGEQFF.

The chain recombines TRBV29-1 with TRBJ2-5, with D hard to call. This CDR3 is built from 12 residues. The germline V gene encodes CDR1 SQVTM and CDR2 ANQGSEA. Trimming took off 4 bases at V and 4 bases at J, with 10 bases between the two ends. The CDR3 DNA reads TGCAGCGTTGTTGAGTTTAGAGAGACCCAGTACTTC. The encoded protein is CSVVEFRETQYF.

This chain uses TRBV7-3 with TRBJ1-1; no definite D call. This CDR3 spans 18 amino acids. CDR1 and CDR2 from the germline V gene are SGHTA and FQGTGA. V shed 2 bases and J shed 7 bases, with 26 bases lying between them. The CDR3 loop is CASSLFSGSAATPFEAFF. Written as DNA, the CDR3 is TGTGCCAGCAGCTTATTTTCCGGTTCGGCAGCGACTCCATTTGAAGCTTTCTTT.

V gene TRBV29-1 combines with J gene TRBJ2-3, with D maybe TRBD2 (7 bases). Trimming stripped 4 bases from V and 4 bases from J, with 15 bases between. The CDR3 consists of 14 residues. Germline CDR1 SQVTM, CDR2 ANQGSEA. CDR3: CSVGKGEGSDTQYF. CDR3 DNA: TGCAGCGTTGGGAAGGGGGAGGGTTCAGATACGCAGTATTTT.

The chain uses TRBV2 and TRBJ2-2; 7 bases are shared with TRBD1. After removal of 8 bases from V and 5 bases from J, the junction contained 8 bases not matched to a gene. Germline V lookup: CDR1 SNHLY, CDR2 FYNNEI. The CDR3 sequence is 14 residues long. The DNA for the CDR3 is TGTGCCAGCTGCCGACAGGGTACAACCGGGGAGCTGTTTTTT. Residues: CASCRQGTTGELFF.

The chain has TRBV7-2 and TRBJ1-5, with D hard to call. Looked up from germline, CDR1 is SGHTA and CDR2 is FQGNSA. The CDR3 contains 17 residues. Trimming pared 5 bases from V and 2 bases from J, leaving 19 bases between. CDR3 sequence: CASSPFTDVFGNQPQHF. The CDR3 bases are TGTGCCAGCAGCCCCTTCACCGACGTTTTCGGCAATCAGCCCCAGCATTTT.

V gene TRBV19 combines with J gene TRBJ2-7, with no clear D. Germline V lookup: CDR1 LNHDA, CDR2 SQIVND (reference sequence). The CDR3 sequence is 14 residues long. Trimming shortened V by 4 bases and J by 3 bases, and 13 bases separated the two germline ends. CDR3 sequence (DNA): TGTGCCAGTAGTAGGGCTGGTGGAATCTACGAGCAGTACTTC. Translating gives CASSRAGGIYEQYF.

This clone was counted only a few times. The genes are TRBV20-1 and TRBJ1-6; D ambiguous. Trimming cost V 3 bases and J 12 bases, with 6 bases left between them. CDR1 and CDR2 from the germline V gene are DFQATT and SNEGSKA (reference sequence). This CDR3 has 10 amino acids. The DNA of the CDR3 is TGCAGTGCTAGTTTTGGACCCCTCCACTTT. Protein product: CSASFGPLHF.

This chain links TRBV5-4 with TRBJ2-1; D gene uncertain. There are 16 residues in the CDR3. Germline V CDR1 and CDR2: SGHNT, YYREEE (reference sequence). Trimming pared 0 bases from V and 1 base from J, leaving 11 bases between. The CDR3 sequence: CASSLAEVRSYNEQFF. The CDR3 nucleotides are TGTGCCAGCAGCTTGGCCGAGGTTCGGTCCTACAATGAGCAGTTCTTC.

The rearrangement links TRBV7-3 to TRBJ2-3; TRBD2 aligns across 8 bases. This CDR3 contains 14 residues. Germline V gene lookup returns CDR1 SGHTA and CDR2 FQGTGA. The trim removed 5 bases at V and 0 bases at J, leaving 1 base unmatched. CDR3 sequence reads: CASSPSGSTDTQYF. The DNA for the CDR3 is TGTGCCAGCAGCCCTAGCGGGAGCACAGATACGCAGTATTTT.

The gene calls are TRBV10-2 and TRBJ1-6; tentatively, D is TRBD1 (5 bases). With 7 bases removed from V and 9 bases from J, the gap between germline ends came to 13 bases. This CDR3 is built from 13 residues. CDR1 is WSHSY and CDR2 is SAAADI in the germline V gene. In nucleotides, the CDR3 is TGCGCCAGCACCAGGGACGTTGCTTCACCCCTCCACTTT. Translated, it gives CASTRDVASPLHF.

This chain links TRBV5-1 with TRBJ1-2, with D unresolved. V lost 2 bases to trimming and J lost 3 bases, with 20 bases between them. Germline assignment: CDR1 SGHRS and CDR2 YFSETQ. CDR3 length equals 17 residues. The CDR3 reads CASSFGPSALVDYGYTF. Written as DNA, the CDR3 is TGCGCCAGCAGCTTCGGGCCCTCAGCATTGGTTGACTATGGCTACACCTTC.

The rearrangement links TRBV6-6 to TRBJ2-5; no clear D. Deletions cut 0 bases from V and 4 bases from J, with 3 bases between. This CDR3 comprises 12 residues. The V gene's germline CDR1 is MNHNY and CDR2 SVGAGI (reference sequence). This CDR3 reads CASSYSIETQYF. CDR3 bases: TGTGCCAGCAGTTACTCGATAGAGACCCAGTACTTC.

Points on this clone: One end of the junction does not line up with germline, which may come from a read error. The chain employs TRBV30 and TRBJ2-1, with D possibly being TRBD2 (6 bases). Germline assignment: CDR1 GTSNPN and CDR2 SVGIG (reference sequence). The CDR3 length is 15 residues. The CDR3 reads CGSPLGGTPYNEQFF. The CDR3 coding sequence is TGCGGATCCCCACTGGGCGGGACTCCCTACAATGAGCAGTTCTTC.

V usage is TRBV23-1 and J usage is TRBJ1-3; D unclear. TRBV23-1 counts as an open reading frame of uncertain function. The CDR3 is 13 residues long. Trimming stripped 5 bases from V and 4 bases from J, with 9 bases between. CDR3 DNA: TGCGCCAGCAGTTTAGGGCGGGGAAACACCATATATTTT. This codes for CASSLGRGNTIYF.

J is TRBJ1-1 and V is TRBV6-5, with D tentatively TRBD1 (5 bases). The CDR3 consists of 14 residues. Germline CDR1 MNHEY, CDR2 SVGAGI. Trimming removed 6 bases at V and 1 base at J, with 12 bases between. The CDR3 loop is CASSPSTANTEAFF. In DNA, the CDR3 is TGTGCCAGCAGCCCCTCGACAGCGAACACTGAAGCTTTCTTT.

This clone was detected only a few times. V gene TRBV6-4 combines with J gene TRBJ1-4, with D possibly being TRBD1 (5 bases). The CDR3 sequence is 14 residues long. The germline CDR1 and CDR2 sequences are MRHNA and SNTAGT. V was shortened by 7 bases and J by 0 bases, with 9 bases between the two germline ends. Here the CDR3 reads CASIWGATNEKLFF. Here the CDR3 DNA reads TGTGCCAGCATTTGGGGGGCAACTAATGAAAAACTGTTTTTT.

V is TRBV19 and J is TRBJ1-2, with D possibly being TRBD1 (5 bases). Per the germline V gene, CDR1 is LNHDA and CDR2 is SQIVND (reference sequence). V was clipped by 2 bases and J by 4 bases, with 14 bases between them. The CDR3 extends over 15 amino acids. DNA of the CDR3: TGTGCCAGTAGTATAACCCGACAGTCTTCCTATGGCTACACCTTC. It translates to CASSITRQSSYGYTF. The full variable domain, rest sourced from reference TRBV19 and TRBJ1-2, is DGGITQSPKYLFRKEGQNVTLSCEQNLNHDAMYWYRQDPGQGLRLIYYSQIVNDFQKGDIAEGYSVSREKKESFPLTVTSAQKNPTAFYLCASSITRQSSYGYTFGSGTRLTVV.

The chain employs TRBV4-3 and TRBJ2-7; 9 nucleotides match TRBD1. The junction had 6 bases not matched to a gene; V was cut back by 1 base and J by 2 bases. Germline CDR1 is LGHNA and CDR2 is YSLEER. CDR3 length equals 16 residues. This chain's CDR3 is CASSQGSDRGTYEQYF. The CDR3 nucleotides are TGCGCCAGCAGCCAAGGCTCGGACAGGGGCACCTACGAGCAGTACTTC.

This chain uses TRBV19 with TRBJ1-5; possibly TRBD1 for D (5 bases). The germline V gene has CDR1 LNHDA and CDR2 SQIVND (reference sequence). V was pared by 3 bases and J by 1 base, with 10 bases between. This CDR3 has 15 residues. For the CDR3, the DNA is TGTGCCAGTAGTATGCAGGGAAGGAGCAATCAGCCCCAGCATTTT. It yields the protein CASSMQGRSNQPQHF.

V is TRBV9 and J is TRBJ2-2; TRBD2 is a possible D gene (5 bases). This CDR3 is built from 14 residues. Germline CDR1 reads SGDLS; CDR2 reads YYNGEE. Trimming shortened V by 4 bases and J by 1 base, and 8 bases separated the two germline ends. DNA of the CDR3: TGTGCCAGCAGCATCGGAGGGAACACCGGGGAGCTGTTTTTT. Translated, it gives CASSIGGNTGELFF.

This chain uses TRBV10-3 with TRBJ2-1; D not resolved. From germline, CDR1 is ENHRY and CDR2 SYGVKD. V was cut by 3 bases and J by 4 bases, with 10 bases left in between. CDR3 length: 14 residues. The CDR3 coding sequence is TGTGCCATCAGTGAACAGTCTGTGTACAATGAGCAGTTCTTC. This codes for CAISEQSVYNEQFF.

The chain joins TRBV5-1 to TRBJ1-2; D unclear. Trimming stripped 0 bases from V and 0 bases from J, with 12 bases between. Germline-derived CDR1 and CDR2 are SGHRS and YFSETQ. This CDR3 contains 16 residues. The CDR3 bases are TGCGCCAGCAGCTTGGGGGCAGGCCCGTCTAACTATGGCTACACCTTC. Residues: CASSLGAGPSNYGYTF.

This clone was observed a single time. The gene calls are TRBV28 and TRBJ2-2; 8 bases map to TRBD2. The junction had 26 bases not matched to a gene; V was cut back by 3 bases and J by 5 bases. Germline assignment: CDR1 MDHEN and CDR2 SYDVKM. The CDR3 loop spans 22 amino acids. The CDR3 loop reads CASSLPDSWASGRSGKTGELFF. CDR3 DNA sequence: TGTGCCAGCAGTTTGCCCGATTCCTGGGCTAGCGGGCGCTCAGGGAAAACCGGGGAGCTGTTTTTT.

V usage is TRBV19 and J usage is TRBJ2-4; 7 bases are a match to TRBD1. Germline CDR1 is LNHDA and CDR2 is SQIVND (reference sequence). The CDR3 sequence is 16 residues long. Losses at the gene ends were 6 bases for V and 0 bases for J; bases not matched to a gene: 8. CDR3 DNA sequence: TGTGCCAGTAGCCGACAGGGTGTGAGAGCCAAAAACATTCAGTACTTC. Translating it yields CASSRQGVRAKNIQYF.

CDR3 DNA sequence: TGTGCCACCTGTACGGGACTAGCGGACACCGGGGAGCTGTTTTTT. Protein product: CATCTGLADTGELFF. This sequence joins TRBV19 and TRBJ2-2, with 11 bases identical to TRBD2. The V gene end was trimmed by 10 bases and the J gene end by 3 bases; junction bases not matched to a gene: 7. This CDR3 is 15 amino acids long. Germline V CDR1 and CDR2: LNHDA, SQIVND (reference sequence).

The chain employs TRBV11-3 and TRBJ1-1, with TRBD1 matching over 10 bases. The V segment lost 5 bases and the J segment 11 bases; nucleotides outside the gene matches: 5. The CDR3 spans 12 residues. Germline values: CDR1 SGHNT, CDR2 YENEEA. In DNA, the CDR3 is TGTGCCAGCAGCCGAAGACAGGGGGCGGCTTTCTTT. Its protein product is CASSRRQGAAFF.